The rows below give T cell receptor beta chains drawn from one sample of a study of blood T cell repertoires in COVID-19. Profiling relied on immunoSEQ multiplex PCR, and the TCRdb table lists in-frame clones only, not all of them. The table includes 65,000 to 95,000 clones, roughly 90% detected once. Specimen: peripheral blood. All receptors derive from a man aged 70-80 years with active or convalescent COVID-19. Both conserved end residues are part of each CDR3. D genes are given only for firm matches. Not every row has a clone size; where given, it reads once, few, many or a size class.

abundance	j_gene	v_gene	d_gene	CDR3nt	CDR3aa
few	TRBJ1-1	TRBV6-5	NA	TGTGCCAGTCAGGGGAACACTGAAGCTTTCTTT	CASQGNTEAFF
NA	TRBJ1-2	TRBV10-3	TRBD1	TGTGCCATAGGGACAGGGGGCTTCTATGGCTACACCTTC	CAIGTGGFYGYTF
NA	TRBJ1-1	TRBV6-2/TRBV6-3	NA	TGTGCCAGCAGCCACATGAACACTGAAGCTTTCTTT	CASSHMNTEAFF
NA	TRBJ2-1	TRBV4-3	NA	TGCGCCAGCAGCCGAAAACTAGAGGGTGAGCAGTTCTTC	CASSRKLEGEQFF
NA	TRBJ2-7	TRBV19	NA	TGTGCCAGTAGTAATAGGGGCGAGCAGTACTTC	CASSNRGEQYF
NA	TRBJ2-5	TRBV5-1	NA	TGCGCCAGCAGCTTGATGAGCGGAGGCCAAGAGACCCAGTACTTC	CASSLMSGGQETQYF
NA	TRBJ1-1	TRBV5-6	NA	TGTGCCAGCAGCTGGGGAGGAGAATTCATGAACACTGAAGCTTTCTTT	CASSWGGEFMNTEAFF
NA	TRBJ2-3	TRBV5-1	NA	TGCGCCAGCAGCCGAGGCAGGGCAGATACGCAGTATTTT	CASSRGRADTQYF
NA	TRBJ1-2	TRBV5-4	TRBD1	TGTGCCAGCAGCTTATCCTTGACAGGGGGCCATGGCTACACCTTC	CASSLSLTGGHGYTF
NA	TRBJ2-1	TRBV6-5	NA	TGTGCCAGCAGTCCCTCGGGGACTTATGAGCAGTTCTTC	CASSPSGTYEQFF
NA	TRBJ2-3	TRBV7-2	NA	TGTGCCAGCAGCCCCCACCAGGGTAGCACAGATACGCAGTATTTT	CASSPHQGSTDTQYF
NA	TRBJ1-2	TRBV5-4	TRBD1	TGTGCCAGCAGCAGAGGGACAGGGGAGGATGGCTACACCTTC	CASSRGTGEDGYTF
NA	TRBJ2-3	TRBV30	TRBD1	TGTGCCTGGAGTCGACAGGGTCGAGATACGCAGTATTTT	CAWSRQGRDTQYF
once	TRBJ2-2	TRBV5-1	NA	TGCGCCAGCAGTGTTGGACAGATGAACACCGGGGAGCTGTTTTTT	CASSVGQMNTGELFF
NA	TRBJ1-2	TRBV28	TRBD1	TGTGCCAGCAGTAGTCGACAGGGATATGGCTACACCTTC	CASSSRQGYGYTF